The 25 T cell receptor beta chains below were found in one sample sequenced in a study of blood T cell repertoires in COVID-19. Sequencing used immunoSEQ multiplex PCR; TCRdb keeps in-frame clones, though not all of them. The sample has under 300,000 clones, nearly 90% seen once. Sequences were obtained from peripheral blood. These receptor sequences come from a woman between 55 and 75 years old with COVID-19, enrolled during active disease.

V and J are TRBV6-5 and TRBJ1-4; 7 bases line up with TRBD1. The CDR3 is 15 amino acids. CDR1 is MNHEY, CDR2 SVGAGI, per germline. The V segment lost 7 bases and the J segment 2 bases; nucleotides outside the gene matches: 7. The CDR3 bases are TGTGCCAGCATGGGAAGGGGGCTCACTAATGAAAAACTGTTTTTT. Translation gives CASMGRGLTNEKLFF.

V gene TRBV4-1 combines with J gene TRBJ1-5, with 7 positions matching TRBD1. CDR1 MGHRA and CDR2 YSYEKL come from the germline V gene. V was pared by 4 bases and J by 0 bases, with 3 bases of the junction left unmatched. The CDR3 sequence is 15 residues long. The CDR3 reads CASSRGTASNQPQHF. The CDR3 bases are TGCGCCAGCAGCCGAGGGACAGCTAGCAATCAGCCCCAGCATTTT.

J is TRBJ1-2 and V is TRBV6-5, with a possible D match to TRBD1 (5 bases). CDR1 is MNHEY, CDR2 SVGAGI, per germline. This CDR3 contains 14 residues. Trimming stripped 5 bases from V and 2 bases from J, with 12 bases between. CDR3 sequence (DNA): TGTGCCAGCAGTCCAGCGGGGGGAAACTATGGCTACACCTTC. This encodes CASSPAGGNYGYTF.

The table lists this clone with a count of one. The V and J genes are TRBV5-6 and TRBJ2-7, with D maybe TRBD1 (5 bases). CDR1 and CDR2 from the germline V gene are SGHDT and YYEEEE. V was shortened by 5 bases and J by 3 bases, with 12 bases between the two germline ends. The CDR3 is 13 amino acids. The CDR3 DNA sequence: TGTGCCAGCAGTTCATTTGACAGCTACGAGCAGTACTTC. Its protein is CASSSFDSYEQYF.

The chain uses TRBV18 and TRBJ1-2, with D perhaps matching TRBD1 (6 bases). V lost 3 bases, J lost 1 base, and 15 bases lay in between. The CDR3 is 16 amino acids. Germline assignment: CDR1 KGHSH and CDR2 LQKENI. The CDR3 spells CASSPLRQENNYGYTF. In DNA, the CDR3 is TGTGCCAGCTCACCTCTCCGACAGGAAAATAACTATGGCTACACCTTC.

This clone was seen only a few times. DNA for the CDR3: TGTGCCACCCAGGCGGGCCGCCTTAGCTCTGGGGCCAACGTCCTGACTTTC. Amino acid sequence: CATQAGRLSSGANVLTF. V is TRBV25-1 and J is TRBJ2-6; D might be TRBD2 (5 bases). Germline CDR1 MGHDK, CDR2 SYGVNS. V shed 10 bases and J shed 0 bases, with 19 bases lying between them. The CDR3 length is 17 residues. The whole variable domain, filled in from reference TRBV25-1 and TRBJ2-6, reads EADIYQTPRYLVIGTGKKITLECSQTMGHDKMYWYQQDPGMELHLIHYSYGVNSTEKGDLSSESTVSRIRTEHFPLTLESARPSHTSQYLCATQAGRLSSGANVLTFGAGSRLTVL.

The chain uses TRBV9 and TRBJ1-2; TRBD1 agrees at 8 bases. CDR3 length: 13 residues. J gave up 11 bases and V 3 bases, and 9 bases lay outside the gene matches. Germline CDR1 and CDR2: SGDLS and YYNGEE. This chain's CDR3 is CASSGAGQGPYTF. Written as DNA, the CDR3 is TGTGCCAGCAGCGGAGCAGGACAGGGCCCTTACACCTTC. Full variable domain (missing parts from reference TRBV9 and TRBJ1-2): DSGVTQTPKHLITATGQRVTLRCSPRSGDLSVYWYQQSLDQGLQFLIQYYNGEERAKGNILERFSAQQFPDLHSELNLSSLELGDSALYFCASSGAGQGPYTFGSGTRLTVV.

In regard to this clone: At the DNA level, this CDR3 is encoded by other sequences in the same sample as well. J is TRBJ1-2 and V is TRBV7-3, with 9 bases aligning to TRBD1. After removal of 3 bases from V and 2 bases from J, the junction contained 1 base not matched to a gene. The CDR3 has 14 amino acids. In germline, CDR1 is SGHTA, CDR2 FQGTGA. The CDR3 is CASSLGQGNYGYTF. CDR3 bases: TGTGCCAGCAGCTTGGGACAGGGAAACTATGGCTACACCTTC. Filled out from reference TRBV7-3 and TRBJ1-2, the complete variable domain reads GAGVSQTPSNKVTEKGKYVELRCDPISGHTALYWYRQSLGQGPEFLIYFQGTGAADDSGLPNDRFFAVRPEGSVSTLKIQRTERGDSAVYLCASSLGQGNYGYTFGSGTRLTVV.

The chain recombines TRBV19 with TRBJ1-4; D remains ambiguous. Germline-derived CDR1 and CDR2 are LNHDA and SQIVND (reference sequence). CDR3 length: 16 amino acids. The V gene lost 5 bases and the J gene lost 0 bases, with 13 bases spanning the gap. For the CDR3, the DNA is TGTGCCAGTAGTCAGTCAGGCATTGCAACTAATGAAAAACTGTTTTTT. Translated, it gives CASSQSGIATNEKLFF. Full variable domain (remainder filled in from reference TRBV19 and TRBJ1-4): DGGITQSPKYLFRKEGQNVTLSCEQNLNHDAMYWYRQDPGQGLRLIYYSQIVNDFQKGDIAEGYSVSREKKESFPLTVTSAQKNPTAFYLCASSQSGIATNEKLFFGSGTQLSVL.

The rearrangement uses TRBV30 and TRBJ1-3; 10 bases line up with TRBD1. The V gene end was trimmed by 8 bases and the J gene end by 11 bases; junction bases not matched to a gene: 15. Germline V CDR1 and CDR2: GTSNPN, SVGIG (reference sequence). The CDR3 length is 14 residues. This chain's CDR3 is CAGDRGNEVDAIYF. In nucleotides, the CDR3 is TGTGCCGGGGACAGGGGAAACGAAGTGGACGCCATATATTTT.

The gene calls are TRBV11-2 and TRBJ2-2, with 7 bases lining up with TRBD1. The CDR3 runs to 17 residues. Trimming took 2 bases from V and 1 from J; bases not matched to a gene: 7. CDR1 is SGHAT and CDR2 is FQNNGV in the germline V gene. In DNA form, the CDR3 reads TGTGCCAGCAGCTTAACCACGACAGGGTGGAACACCGGGGAGCTGTTTTTT. This codes for CASSLTTTGWNTGELFF.

This sequence joins TRBV4-2 and TRBJ1-4, with D maybe TRBD1 (5 bases). Germline assignment: CDR1 LGHNA and CDR2 YNFKEQ. Trimming removed 0 bases from V and 5 bases from J, with 10 bases in between. This CDR3 region has 15 residues. CDR3 sequence reads: CASSQDPGGNEKLFF. The CDR3 DNA follows: TGTGCCAGCAGCCAAGACCCGGGGGGAAATGAAAAACTGTTTTTT.

This chain uses TRBV7-8 with TRBJ1-1, with D possibly matching TRBD1 (5 bases). Trimming took off 0 bases at V and 1 base at J, with 9 bases between the two ends. CDR1 and CDR2 (germline): SGHVS, FQNEAQ. The CDR3 is 15 residues long. Here the CDR3 reads CASSLAGGWNTEAFF. DNA for the CDR3: TGTGCCAGCAGCTTAGCCGGGGGGTGGAACACTGAAGCTTTCTTT.

This chain uses TRBV7-3 with TRBJ2-1; 7 nucleotides align to TRBD1. This CDR3 has 19 amino acids. The V and J ends lost 4 bases and 5 bases, in that order; junction bases with no gene match: 20. The V gene's germline CDR1 is SGHTA and CDR2 FQGTGA. CDR3 sequence reads: CASSYSGQRKPYPNNEQFF. The CDR3 DNA reads as TGTGCCAGCAGCTACTCGGGACAGCGGAAGCCCTACCCGAACAATGAGCAGTTCTTC.

The V gene is TRBV4-2, the J gene TRBJ2-5; 11 bases line up with TRBD2. CDR1 LGHNA and CDR2 YNFKEQ come from the germline V gene. V trimming: 10 bases; J trimming: 6 bases; junction bases outside the gene matches: 4. The CDR3 extends over 12 amino acids. CDR3 region: CAIIAGGQTQYF. Here the CDR3 DNA reads TGTGCCATCATAGCGGGGGGGCAGACCCAGTACTTC.

This chain uses TRBV6-2 or TRBV6-3 with TRBJ2-1, with D uncertain. The CDR3 sequence is 11 residues long. Germline CDR1 MNHEY, CDR2 SVGEGT. The ends were cut back, 4 bases at V and 4 bases at J, with 2 bases in the middle. The CDR3 nucleotides read TGTGCCAGCAGTTTATACAATGAGCAGTTCTTC. It codes for CASSLYNEQFF.

The chain couples TRBV5-1 to TRBJ2-2; 10 bases line up with TRBD1. Losses at the gene ends were 0 bases for V and 7 bases for J; bases not matched to a gene: 6. The CDR3 covers 16 residues. Germline V lookup: CDR1 SGHRS, CDR2 YFSETQ. CDR3 DNA: TGCGCCAGCAGCTTGGCACGACAGGGGGCTGTCGGGGAGCTGTTTTTT. This gives the protein CASSLARQGAVGELFF.

This rearrangement joins TRBV18 to TRBJ1-5; TRBD1 matches at 7 bases. The CDR3 has 16 amino acids. Losses at the gene ends were 4 bases for V and 0 bases for J; bases not matched to a gene: 6. Germline V lookup: CDR1 KGHSH, CDR2 LQKENI. The CDR3 nucleotides are TGTGCCAGCTCACACGGGACAGCCCATAGCAATCAGCCCCAGCATTTT. Amino acids: CASSHGTAHSNQPQHF.

This rearrangement joins TRBV7-9 to TRBJ2-5; 16 bases align to TRBD2. The CDR3 extends over 16 amino acids. Germline CDR1 reads SEHNR; CDR2 reads FQNEAQ (reference sequence). With V trimmed by 3 bases and J by 7 bases, 5 bases remained unmatched. CDR3 sequence: CASSFGTSGGARTQYF. CDR3 coding DNA: TGTGCCAGCAGCTTTGGGACTAGCGGGGGGGCCCGGACCCAGTACTTC.

A few counts support this clone. The CDR3 is CSARSGHEQFF. The CDR3 DNA reads TGCAGTGCTAGGAGTGGGCATGAGCAGTTCTTC. The chain couples TRBV20-1 to TRBJ2-1; no reliable D call. Germline V gives CDR1 DFQATT, CDR2 SNEGSKA (reference sequence). V lost 3 bases and J 8 bases, leaving 8 bases between the germline ends. The CDR3 contains 11 residues.

The chain combines TRBV18 with TRBJ1-2; 8 bases align to TRBD1. CDR1 and CDR2 from the germline V gene are KGHSH and LQKENI. J was trimmed by 5 bases and V by 0 bases; bases with no gene match: 5. The length of the CDR3 is 15 residues. The CDR3 loop is CASSPPHGTGYGYTF. CDR3 bases: TGTGCCAGCTCACCACCCCACGGGACAGGTTATGGCTACACCTTC.

DNA of the CDR3: TGTGCCAGCAGTTACACGACGGTAATCCAGGATGAAAAACTGTTTTTT. Protein sequence: CASSYTTVIQDEKLFF. The rearrangement joins TRBV6-5 to TRBJ1-4, with D uncertain. The CDR3 has 16 amino acids. Germline CDR1 MNHEY, CDR2 SVGAGI. The V end was cut by 2 bases, the J end by 6 bases, with 16 bases between.

The chain employs TRBV15 and TRBJ1-4; 7 nucleotides match TRBD1. The CDR3 loop spans 15 amino acids. With V trimmed by 5 bases and J by 4 bases, 7 bases remained unmatched. Germline values: CDR1 LNHNV, CDR2 YYDKDF (reference sequence). The CDR3 loop reads CATSGRGQHNEKLFF. CDR3 in DNA: TGTGCCACCAGCGGAAGGGGACAGCATAATGAAAAACTGTTTTTT.

In this sample, this clone turned up a few times. This rearrangement joins TRBV30 to TRBJ2-5; 14 nucleotides match TRBD2. This CDR3 has 14 amino acids. The V gene's germline CDR1 is GTSNPN and CDR2 SVGIG (reference sequence). With V trimmed by 7 bases and J by 5 bases, 6 bases remained unmatched. The DNA for the CDR3 is TGTGCCTACTGGGGACTAGCGGGGGTTGAGACCCAGTACTTC. Protein sequence: CAYWGLAGVETQYF.

The genes are TRBV3-1 (or the pseudogene TRBV3-2) and TRBJ1-3; D might be TRBD1 (5 bases). The ends were cut back, 1 base at V and 3 bases at J, with 13 bases in the middle. In germline, CDR1 is LGHDT, CDR2 YNNKEL (reference sequence). The CDR3 covers 16 residues. CDR3 loop: CASSQGVGTGGNTIYF. The CDR3 DNA sequence: TGTGCCAGCAGCCAAGGGGTAGGGACTGGTGGAAACACCATATATTTT.